Listed below are T cell receptor beta chains from one sample, sequenced in a study of tumor-infiltrating lymphocytes in primary liver carcinoma. One entry per CDR3 protein results from TCRdb running MiXCR on the multiplex PCR reads. The sample gives more than 55,000 distinct CDR3 sequences, over 65% of which show up once; approximately 52% is in the top ten. The sample comprised liver tumor tissue from sampling region 2. The receptors originated from a man aged 40-49 years with primary liver carcinoma and hepatitis B virus infection. Both conserved end residues are part of each CDR3. The D gene is left open where the match is weak.

CDR3: CAGSLVQVGGEQYF
length: 14
D: NA
V: TRBV12-3/TRBV12-4

CDR3: CASSYPGTAAYEQYF
length: 15
D: TRBD1
V: TRBV6-2/TRBV6-3

CDR3: CASSAWTEDEQYF
length: 13
D: NA
V: TRBV7-3

CDR3: CASSSHSLAGGKILAKNIQYF
length: 21
D: TRBD2
V: TRBV6-2/TRBV6-3

CDR3: CASSSTLGTEAFF
length: 13
D: NA
V: TRBV11-1

CDR3: CASTPGTGGAYEQYF
length: 15
D: NA
V: TRBV4-1

CDR3: CSVDRGSAYNEQFF
length: 14
D: NA
V: TRBV29-1

CDR3: CASVSGAFF
length: 9
D: NA
V: TRBV6-5

CDR3: CSVEGYNEQFF
length: 11
D: NA
V: TRBV29-1

CDR3: CATSGNRDSQQHF
length: 13
D: TRBD1
V: TRBV15

CDR3: CSVWTSANEQYF
length: 12
D: TRBD2
V: TRBV29-1

CDR3: CASSLVQLAVTETQYF
length: 16
D: TRBD2
V: TRBV11-2

CDR3: CASSLGTSGTGTQYF
length: 15
D: TRBD2
V: TRBV7-9

CDR3: CASNFMVSRVYEQYF
length: 15
D: NA
V: TRBV11-2

CDR3: CTISGGQGVVHEQYF
length: 15
D: TRBD2
V: TRBV11-2

CDR3: CASSLERADGELFF
length: 14
D: NA
V: TRBV7-9

CDR3: CTSSLTAGGSGETQCF
length: 16
D: TRBD1
V: TRBV11-2

CDR3: CASRGRDSRAWDNEQFF
length: 17
D: NA
V: TRBV6-1

CDR3: CASRGTRATGELLF
length: 14
D: NA
V: TRBV11-3

CDR3: CASRSRGGGYSDTQYF
length: 16
D: NA
V: TRBV7-8

CDR3: CASSQTPGGVKEIQYF
length: 16
D: NA
V: TRBV11-2

CDR3: CASSRPSTQETQYF
length: 14
D: NA
V: TRBV12-3/TRBV12-4

CDR3: CASSLTLVPPLHF
length: 13
D: NA
V: TRBV11-1

CDR3: CASSPRASGRMDTQYF
length: 16
D: TRBD2
V: TRBV6-1

CDR3: CASTLAGEDTQYF
length: 13
D: NA
V: TRBV5-4

CDR3: CASTPTWGAEGTEAFF
length: 16
D: NA
V: TRBV28

CDR3: CNVRVGVSQYF
length: 11
D: NA
V: TRBV29-1

CDR3: CSAGQQNEKLFF
length: 12
D: TRBD1
V: TRBV29-1

CDR3: CATSDLRRNRGDNEQFF
length: 17
D: TRBD1
V: TRBV24-1

CDR3: CSVEGLNKETQYF
length: 13
D: NA
V: TRBV29-1

CDR3: CANSLIIDSYNKQFF
length: 15
D: NA
V: TRBV11-2

CDR3: CASSLRWAGENERYF
length: 15
D: NA
V: TRBV11-2

CDR3: CAGSLFGTVTF
length: 11
D: NA
V: TRBV28

CDR3: CASSRSLAEPLYRQYF
length: 16
D: TRBD2
V: TRBV4-1

CDR3: CVSSLDSGRTDTQYF
length: 15
D: NA
V: TRBV11-3

CDR3: CASSPGSWGYTF
length: 12
D: NA
V: TRBV28

CDR3: CASSYTSLAGITDTQYF
length: 17
D: TRBD2
V: TRBV6-6

CDR3: CSIEHRPEDTQYF
length: 13
D: NA
V: TRBV29-1

CDR3: CASSHTLGGGKETQYF
length: 16
D: NA
V: TRBV11-2

CDR3: CSVGGIGELFF
length: 11
D: TRBD1
V: TRBV29-1

CDR3: CASSQVALLVEATDTQYF
length: 18
D: NA
V: TRBV4-2

CDR3: CSAKGTSGTYEQYF
length: 14
D: TRBD2
V: TRBV20-1

CDR3: CASSEATCGRGRKQFF
length: 16
D: TRBD2
V: TRBV6-1

CDR3: CASSSDRRFSGILYNEQFF
length: 19
D: TRBD2
V: TRBV11-2